These 14 T cell receptor beta chains came from one sample sequenced in a study of blood T cell repertoires in COVID-19. TCRdb keeps only in-frame clones here, not all; method: immunoSEQ multiplex PCR. The sample carries 300,000 to 350,000 clones, 80% to 90% recorded once. The sequenced sample was peripheral blood. These receptors were taken from a man aged 30 to 45 with COVID-19, enrolled during active disease.

The chain joins TRBV10-2 to TRBJ2-5; 11 nucleotides agree with TRBD2. V was clipped by 3 bases and J by 5 bases; unmatched bases: 5. CDR3 length: 15 residues. Per the germline V gene, CDR1 is WSHSY and CDR2 is SAAADI. CDR3 sequence: CASSDSGGAGETQYF. In DNA form, the CDR3 reads TGCGCCAGCAGTGATAGCGGGGGGGCCGGGGAGACCCAGTACTTC.

This rearrangement joins TRBV5-1 to TRBJ2-3; D gene uncertain. The CDR3 length is 14 residues. The germline V gene encodes CDR1 SGHRS and CDR2 YFSETQ. Trimming left V 2 bases short and J 2 bases short, with 9 bases between. The CDR3 here is CASSFIQFTDTQYF. The CDR3 nucleotides are TGCGCCAGCAGCTTCATACAGTTCACAGATACGCAGTATTTT.

This clone was seen a single time. V gene TRBV5-1 combines with J gene TRBJ2-7, with D maybe TRBD1 (7 bases). The length of the CDR3 is 14 residues. V lost 4 bases, J lost 2 bases, and 13 bases lay in between. CDR1 is SGHRS, CDR2 YFSETQ, per germline. Here the CDR3 DNA reads TGCGCCAGCAGCGCGGGACAGTCAGCCTACGAGCAGTACTTC. Protein sequence: CASSAGQSAYEQYF. Supplemented by reference TRBV5-1 and TRBJ2-7, the full variable domain reads KAGVTQTPRYLIKTRGQQVTLSCSPISGHRSVSWYQQTPGQGLQFLFEYFSETQRNKGNFPGRFSGRQFSNSRSEMNVSTLELGDSALYLCASSAGQSAYEQYFGPGTRLTVT.

As DNA, the CDR3 is TGTGCCTCCACGGAGGGGAACATTCAGTACTTC. The encoded protein is CASTEGNIQYF. The chain combines TRBV30 with TRBJ2-4; D may be TRBD2 (6 bases). CDR1 GTSNPN and CDR2 SVGIG come from the germline V gene (reference sequence). The CDR3 covers 11 residues. Between the trimmed V and J ends, which lost 7 bases and 7 bases, there was a span of 11 bases.

J is TRBJ2-7 and V is TRBV4-1; TRBD2 agrees at 12 bases. The CDR3 extends over 14 amino acids. Per the germline V gene, CDR1 is MGHRA and CDR2 is YSYEKL. V shed 5 bases, J shed 2 bases, and the junction held 1 base outside the gene matches. The CDR3 coding sequence is TGCGCCAGCAGCGGACTAGCGGGGACCTACGAGCAGTACTTC. This sequence encodes CASSGLAGTYEQYF.

The chain has TRBV14 and TRBJ2-2; TRBD1 matches 12 bases. This CDR3 region has 19 residues. CDR1 and CDR2 from the germline V gene are SGHDN and FVKESK. The junction had 9 bases not matched to a gene; V was cut back by 4 bases and J by 0 bases. The DNA of the CDR3 is TGTGCCAGCAGCCGCGGGACAGGGGGCGCAAGGCCGAACACCGGGGAGCTGTTTTTT. It codes for CASSRGTGGARPNTGELFF.

The chain recombines TRBV9 with TRBJ1-5, with a possible D match to TRBD1 (5 bases). CDR3 length equals 13 residues. Germline CDR1 SGDLS, CDR2 YYNGEE. V was clipped by 3 bases and J by 5 bases, with 9 bases between them. CDR3 sequence: CASSATGDQPQHF. The DNA for the CDR3 is TGTGCCAGCAGCGCTACGGGGGATCAGCCCCAGCATTTT.

This sequence joins TRBV30 and TRBJ2-1; 7 positions match TRBD2. The trim removed 8 bases at V and 2 bases at J, leaving 0 bases unmatched. The CDR3 runs to 11 residues. Germline V gene sequence: CDR1 GTSNPN, CDR2 SVGIG (reference sequence). The CDR3 spells CAGTTYNEQFF. CDR3 bases: TGTGCCGGGACTACCTACAATGAGCAGTTCTTC.

V and J are TRBV29-1 and TRBJ2-7; tentatively, D is TRBD1 (6 bases). Trimming removed 2 bases from V and 6 bases from J, with 11 bases in between. The CDR3 is made up of 12 amino acids. In germline, CDR1 is SQVTM, CDR2 ANQGSEA. The chain's CDR3 is CSVEKGVGEQYF. CDR3 nucleotides: TGCAGCGTTGAAAAGGGGGTGGGCGAGCAGTACTTC.

The chain couples TRBV7-3 to TRBJ2-7; D call uncertain. V lost 5 bases and J lost 2, with 7 bases in between. Germline CDR1 SGHTA, CDR2 FQGTGA. The CDR3 is 12 residues long. CDR3 sequence (DNA): TGTGCCAGCAGCCCCCCTACCTACGAGCAGTACTTC. Amino acid sequence: CASSPPTYEQYF.

The chain uses TRBV7-9 and TRBJ2-7; D is possibly TRBD1 (5 bases). The V gene lost 2 bases and the J gene lost 2 bases, with 19 bases spanning the gap. This CDR3 has 17 amino acids. The germline V gene encodes CDR1 SEHNR and CDR2 FQNEAQ (reference sequence). CDR3 region: CASSLRPLSGIPYEQYF. The CDR3 region has the DNA TGTGCCAGCAGCTTAAGACCCTTATCAGGGATCCCCTACGAGCAGTACTTC.

The V call is TRBV2, the J call TRBJ2-7, with D maybe TRBD2 (6 bases). Germline values: CDR1 SNHLY, CDR2 FYNNEI. The CDR3 contains 14 residues. The V gene lost 5 bases and the J gene lost 0 bases, with 11 bases spanning the gap. CDR3 residues: CASSHRDSSYEQYF. CDR3 bases: TGTGCCAGCAGTCACCGGGACTCCTCCTACGAGCAGTACTTC.

The rearrangement joins TRBV30 to TRBJ1-3, with D hard to call. V was shortened by 0 bases and J by 1 base, with 16 bases between the two germline ends. CDR3 length equals 17 residues. From germline, CDR1 is GTSNPN and CDR2 SVGIG (reference sequence). CDR3 protein: CAWSVSSPGLSGNTIYF. The CDR3 bases are TGTGCCTGGAGTGTATCTTCTCCAGGCCTATCTGGAAACACCATATATTTT.

V is TRBV12-3 or TRBV12-4 and J is TRBJ2-2, with unresolved D. This CDR3 has 12 amino acids. The V gene lost 6 bases and the J gene lost 8 bases, with 10 bases spanning the gap. The CDR3 DNA reads TGTGCCAGCAGCTGGTTCAGGGGGGAGCTGTTTTTT. It is translated as CASSWFRGELFF.